Listed below are T cell receptor beta chains from one sample, sequenced in a study of blood T cell repertoires in COVID-19. Using immunoSEQ multiplex PCR, the repertoire was profiled, and TCRdb retains in-frame clones only, with some absent. Of some 80,000 clones listed, 85% to 90% are singletons. The specimen was peripheral blood. These receptors all come from a human donor in a cohort sampled during active COVID-19. CDR3s include the opening cysteine and the closing phenylalanine or tryptophan. The order of the fields is clone size, V gene, J gene, D gene, CDR3 protein, CDR3 DNA. A D gene is named only where the DNA matches it firmly. Clone size is given for some rows only: seen once, a few or many times, or a class if the clone is expanded.

.	TRBV5-1	TRBJ2-7	.	CASSWRAYSYEQYF	TGCGCCAGCAGTTGGCGGGCCTATTCCTACGAGCAGTACTTC
once	TRBV7-3	TRBJ2-3	.	CASSLTSGPDTQYF	TGTGCCAGCAGCTTAACTAGCGGACCAGATACGCAGTATTTT
.	TRBV2	TRBJ2-5	TRBD2	CASSGGAGEGWQTQYF	TGTGCCAGCAGTGGCGGAGCGGGGGAAGGGTGGCAGACCCAGTACTTC
.	TRBV6-2/TRBV6-3	TRBJ2-5	TRBD2	CASSYQIAGGTQETQYF	TGTGCCAGCAGTTACCAGATAGCGGGCGGAACTCAAGAGACCCAGTACTTC
.	TRBV5-1	TRBJ2-3	.	CASSPQGTDTQYF	TGCGCCAGCAGCCCTCAGGGTACAGATACGCAGTATTTT
.	TRBV7-9	TRBJ2-3	.	CASSQTGLDTQYF	TGTGCCAGCAGCCAAACGGGGTTAGATACGCAGTATTTT
.	TRBV19	TRBJ1-5	.	CASSIDPNQPQHF	TGTGCCAGTAGTATAGACCCGAATCAGCCCCAGCATTTT
.	TRBV2	TRBJ2-1	.	CASSARGPFGNEQFF	TGTGCCAGCAGTGCCAGGGGTCCTTTCGGTAATGAGCAGTTCTTC
.	TRBV9	TRBJ2-1	TRBD2	CASSHSGSYYNEQFF	TGTGCCAGCAGTCATAGCGGGAGCTACTACAATGAGCAGTTCTTC
.	TRBV2	TRBJ2-1	.	CASTPGRGAYNEQFF	TGTGCCAGCACCCCCGGGCGGGGAGCTTACAATGAGCAGTTCTTC
.	TRBV11-2	TRBJ2-1	TRBD2	CASRGTRRLYNEQFF	TGTGCCAGCAGGGGGACTAGAAGATTATACAATGAGCAGTTCTTC
.	TRBV6-2/TRBV6-3	TRBJ2-1	.	CASSSPGGGSEQFF	TGTGCCAGCAGTTCACCCGGAGGTGGGAGTGAGCAGTTCTTC
once	TRBV5-1	TRBJ1-2	TRBD1	CASSRTGYGYTF	TGCGCCAGCAGCAGGACAGGTTACGGCTACACCTTC
.	TRBV7-9	TRBJ2-7	TRBD1	CASSLGQGQRHEQYF	TGTGCCAGCAGCTTAGGGCAGGGACAGAGACACGAGCAGTACTTC
once	TRBV6-4	TRBJ2-1	TRBD2	CASSPIAGAGNEQFF	TGTGCCAGCAGCCCAATAGCGGGAGCGGGGAATGAGCAGTTCTTC
.	TRBV28	TRBJ1-1	.	CASSSGDTEAFF	TGTGCCAGCAGTTCAGGGGACACTGAAGCTTTCTTT
.	TRBV5-4	TRBJ2-2	TRBD1	CASSPTGAAGELFF	TGTGCCAGCAGCCCCACAGGGGCCGCCGGGGAGCTGTTTTTT
.	TRBV7-9	TRBJ1-4	TRBD1	CASSAEDRGIEKLFF	TGTGCCAGCAGCGCAGAAGACAGGGGAATAGAAAAACTGTTTTTT